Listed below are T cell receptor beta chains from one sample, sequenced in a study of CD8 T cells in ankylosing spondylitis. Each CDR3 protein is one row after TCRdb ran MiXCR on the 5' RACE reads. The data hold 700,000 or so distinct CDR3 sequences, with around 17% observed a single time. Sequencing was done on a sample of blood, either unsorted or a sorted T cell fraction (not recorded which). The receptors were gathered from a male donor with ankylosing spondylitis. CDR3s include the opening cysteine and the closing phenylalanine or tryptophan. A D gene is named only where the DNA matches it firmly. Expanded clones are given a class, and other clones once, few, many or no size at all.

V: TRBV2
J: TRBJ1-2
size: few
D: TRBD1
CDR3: CASRDSDNYGYTF
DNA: TGTGCCAGCCGGGACAGTGATAACTATGGCTACACCTTC

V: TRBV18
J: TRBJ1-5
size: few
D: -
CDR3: CASSPPGTGPDQPQHF
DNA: TGTGCCAGCTCACCCCCTGGGACCGGGCCTGATCAGCCCCAGCATTTT

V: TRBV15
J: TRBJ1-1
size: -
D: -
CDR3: CATSRDLTPLTEAFF
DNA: TGTGCCACCAGCAGAGATTTGACCCCTTTAACTGAAGCTTTCTTT

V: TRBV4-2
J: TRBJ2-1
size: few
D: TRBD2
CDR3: CASSQESGLPLFEQFF
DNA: TGTGCCAGCAGCCAAGAATCGGGACTACCTCTTTTTGAGCAGTTCTTC

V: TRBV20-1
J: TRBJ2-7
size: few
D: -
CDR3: CSVAGQGFYEQYF
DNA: TGCAGTGTAGCGGGCCAGGGGTTTTACGAGCAGTACTTC

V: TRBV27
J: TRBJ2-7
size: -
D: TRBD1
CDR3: CASSLSLGQGLDTYEQYF
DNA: TGTGCCAGCAGTTTATCGTTGGGACAGGGCCTCGATACCTACGAGCAGTACTTC

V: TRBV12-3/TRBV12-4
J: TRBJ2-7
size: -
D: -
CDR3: CASSSQGRGSKQYF
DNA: TGTGCCAGCAGTTCCCAGGGTCGGGGCTCTAAGCAGTACTTC

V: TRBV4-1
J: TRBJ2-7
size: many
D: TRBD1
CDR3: CASSQKRTGGYEQYF
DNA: TGCGCCAGCAGCCAAAAGAGGACAGGGGGTTACGAGCAGTACTTC

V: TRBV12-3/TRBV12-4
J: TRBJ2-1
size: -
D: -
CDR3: CASRPGLSSYNEQFF
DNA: TGTGCCAGCAGACCGGGACTCAGCTCCTACAATGAGCAGTTCTTC

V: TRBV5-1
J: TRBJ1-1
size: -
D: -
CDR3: CASSFFEDTEAFF
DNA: TGCGCCAGCAGCTTCTTCGAGGACACTGAAGCTTTCTTT